What follows describes a single TCR beta chain. Per the germline V gene, CDR1 is SGHDN and CDR2 is FVKESK. The CDR3 loop spans 17 amino acids. After removal of 4 bases from V and 2 bases from J, the junction contained 12 bases not matched to a gene. This sample was taken from a study of cytomegalovirus exposure and HLA in healthy donors. In the PCR, 60 Vbeta and 13 Jbeta primers were used. Profiling relied on immunoSEQ multiplex PCR, and the TCRdb table lists in-frame clones only, not all of them. Recorded for this sample: around 140,000 clones. This TCR derives from a woman aged 40 to 50 in good health and CMV-seronegative. Material: PBMCs. This chain links TRBV14 with TRBJ1-1; TRBD1 agrees at 8 bases. CDR3 loop: CASSRRGQGLTNTEAFF. The CDR3 DNA reads as TGTGCCAGCAGCCGAAGAGGACAGGGTCTTACCAACACTGAAGCTTTCTTT.